This paragraph covers one T cell receptor (beta chain) sequence. Its target is unknown. CDR1 and CDR2 from the germline V gene are SQVTM and ANQGSEA. This CDR3 contains 14 residues. Trimming removed 1 base at V and 5 bases at J, with 14 bases between. The data derive from a study of response to subunit inactivated influenza vaccine. TCRdb reprocessed the RT-PCR reads via MiXCR and lists one record per CDR3 protein. The table shows approximately 310,000 distinct CDR3 sequences, with 20% to 25% occurring only once. Regarding the study as a whole: Few new T cells, the authors suggested, are recruited by each seasonal influenza vaccination.

Sample: PBMCs from blood, taken 21 months after vaccination. The rearrangement joins TRBV29-1 to TRBJ1-2; D is undetermined. The clonotype comes from a man in his fifties or sixties who received an inactivated influenza vaccine. The CDR3 DNA follows: TGCAGCGTTGAAGGAGATCCTCGTGGGTATGGCTACACCTTC. It codes for CSVEGDPRGYGYTF.